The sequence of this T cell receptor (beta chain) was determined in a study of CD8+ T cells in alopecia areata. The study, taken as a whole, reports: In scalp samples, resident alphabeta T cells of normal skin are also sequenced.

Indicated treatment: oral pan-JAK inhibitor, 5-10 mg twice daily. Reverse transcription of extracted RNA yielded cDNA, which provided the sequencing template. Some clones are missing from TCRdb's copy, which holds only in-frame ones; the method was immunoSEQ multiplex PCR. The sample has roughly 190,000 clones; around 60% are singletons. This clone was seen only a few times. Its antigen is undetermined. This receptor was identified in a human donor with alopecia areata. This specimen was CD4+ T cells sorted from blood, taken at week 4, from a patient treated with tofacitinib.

The CDR3 is CASSLWASGRAVGEQFF. The CDR3 bases are TGTGCCAGCAGCTTATGGGCTAGCGGGAGGGCAGTGGGTGAGCAGTTCTTC. J is TRBJ2-1 and V is TRBV7-9, with 12 bases fitting TRBD2. Looked up from germline, CDR1 is SEHNR and CDR2 is FQNEAQ (reference sequence). The CDR3 spans 17 residues. The junction had 11 bases not matched to a gene; V was cut back by 2 bases and J by 9 bases.